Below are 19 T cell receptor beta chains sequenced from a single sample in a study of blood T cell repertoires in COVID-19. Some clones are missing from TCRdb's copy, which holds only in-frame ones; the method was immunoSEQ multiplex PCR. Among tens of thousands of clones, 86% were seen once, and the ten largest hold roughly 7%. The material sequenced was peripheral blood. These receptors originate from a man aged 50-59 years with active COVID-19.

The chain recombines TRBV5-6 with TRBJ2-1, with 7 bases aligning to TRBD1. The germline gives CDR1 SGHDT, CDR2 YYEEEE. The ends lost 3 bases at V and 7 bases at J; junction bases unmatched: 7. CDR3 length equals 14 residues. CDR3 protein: CASSSGTVYNEQFF. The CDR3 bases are TGTGCCAGCAGCTCCGGGACAGTATATAATGAGCAGTTCTTC.

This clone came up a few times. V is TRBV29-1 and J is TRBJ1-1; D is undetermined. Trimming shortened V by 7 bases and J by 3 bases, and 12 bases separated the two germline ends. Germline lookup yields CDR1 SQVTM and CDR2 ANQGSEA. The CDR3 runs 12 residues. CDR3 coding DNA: TGCAGCGCCGTAGTCGGGGACACTGAAGCTTTCTTT. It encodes CSAVVGDTEAFF. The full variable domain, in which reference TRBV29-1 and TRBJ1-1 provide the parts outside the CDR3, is SAVISQKPSRDICQRGTSLTIQCQVDSQVTMMFWYRQQPGQSLTLIATANQGSEATYESGFVIDKFPISRPNLTFSTLTVSNMSPEDSSIYLCSAVVGDTEAFFGQGTRLTVV.

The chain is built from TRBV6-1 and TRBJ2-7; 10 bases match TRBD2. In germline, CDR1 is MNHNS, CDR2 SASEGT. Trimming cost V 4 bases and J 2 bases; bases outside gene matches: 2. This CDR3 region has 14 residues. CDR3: CASSAAGGPYEQYF. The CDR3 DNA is TGTGCCAGCAGTGCAGCGGGGGGGCCCTACGAGCAGTACTTC.

CDR3 in amino acids: CASSVESAGEQYF. The DNA of the CDR3 is TGTGCCAGCAGCGTAGAATCAGCCGGGGAGCAGTACTTC. The chain couples TRBV9 to TRBJ2-7; D ambiguous. Trimming pared 0 bases from V and 7 bases from J, leaving 11 bases between. The length of the CDR3 is 13 residues. CDR1 and CDR2 from the germline V gene are SGDLS and YYNGEE.

CDR3 DNA sequence: TGTGCCAGCAGCTCATCCTCAGATCAGCCCCAGCATTTT. Translating it yields CASSSSSDQPQHF. The rearrangement joins TRBV11-3 to TRBJ1-5; D not certain. CDR1 is SGHNT, CDR2 YENEEA, per germline. The CDR3 has 13 amino acids. Trimming pared 4 bases from V and 5 bases from J, leaving 9 bases between.

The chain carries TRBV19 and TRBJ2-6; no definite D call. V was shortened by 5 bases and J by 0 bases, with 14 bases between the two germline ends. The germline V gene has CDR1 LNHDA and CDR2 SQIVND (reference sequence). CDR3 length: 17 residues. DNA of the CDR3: TGTGCCAGTAGTTTGACACTTTCCGCCTCTGGGGCCAACGTCCTGACTTTC. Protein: CASSLTLSASGANVLTF.

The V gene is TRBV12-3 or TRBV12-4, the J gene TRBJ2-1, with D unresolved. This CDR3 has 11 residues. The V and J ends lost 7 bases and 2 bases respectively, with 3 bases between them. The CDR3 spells CASTAYNEQFF. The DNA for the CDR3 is TGTGCCAGCACCGCCTACAATGAGCAGTTCTTC.

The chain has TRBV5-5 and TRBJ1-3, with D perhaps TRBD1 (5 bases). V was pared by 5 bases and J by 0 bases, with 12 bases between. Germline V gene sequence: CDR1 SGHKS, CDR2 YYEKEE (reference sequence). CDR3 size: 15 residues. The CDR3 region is CASSWDFSSGNTIYF. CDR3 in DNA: TGTGCCAGCAGTTGGGACTTCAGCTCTGGAAACACCATATATTTT.

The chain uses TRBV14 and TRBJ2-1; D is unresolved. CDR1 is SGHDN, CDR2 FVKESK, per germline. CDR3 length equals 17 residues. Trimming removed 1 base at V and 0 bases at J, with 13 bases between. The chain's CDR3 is CASSQGGKWNSYNEQFF. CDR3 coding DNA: TGTGCCAGCAGCCAAGGAGGAAAGTGGAACTCCTACAATGAGCAGTTCTTC.

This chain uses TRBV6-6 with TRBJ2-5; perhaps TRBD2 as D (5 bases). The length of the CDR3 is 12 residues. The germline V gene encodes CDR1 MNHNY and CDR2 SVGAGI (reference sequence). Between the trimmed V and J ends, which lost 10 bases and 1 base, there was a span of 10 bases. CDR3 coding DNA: TGTGCCACCTCGGGGTCCCAAGAGACCCAGTACTTC. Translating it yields CATSGSQETQYF.

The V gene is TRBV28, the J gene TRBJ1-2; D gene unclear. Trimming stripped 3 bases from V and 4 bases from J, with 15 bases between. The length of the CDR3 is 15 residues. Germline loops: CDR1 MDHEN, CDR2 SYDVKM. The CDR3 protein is CASSFATLGSYGYTF. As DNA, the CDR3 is TGTGCCAGCAGTTTCGCTACCCTAGGTTCCTATGGCTACACCTTC.

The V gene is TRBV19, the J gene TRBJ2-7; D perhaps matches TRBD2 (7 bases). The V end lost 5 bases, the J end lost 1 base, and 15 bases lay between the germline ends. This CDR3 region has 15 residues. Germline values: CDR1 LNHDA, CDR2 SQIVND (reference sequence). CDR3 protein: CASSANREGSYEQYF. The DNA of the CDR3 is TGTGCCAGTAGTGCCAACAGGGAGGGGTCCTACGAGCAGTACTTC. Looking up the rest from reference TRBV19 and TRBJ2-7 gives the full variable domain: DGGITQSPKYLFRKEGQNVTLSCEQNLNHDAMYWYRQDPGQGLRLIYYSQIVNDFQKGDIAEGYSVSREKKESFPLTVTSAQKNPTAFYLCASSANREGSYEQYFGPGTRLTVT.

For the CDR3, the DNA is TGTGCCAGCCATACCCCTTCCCGGGGTAATCAGCCCCAGCATTTT. Its protein is CASHTPSRGNQPQHF. J is TRBJ1-5 and V is TRBV6-5; D uncertain. CDR3 length: 15 residues. Trimming stripped 8 bases from V and 4 bases from J, with 18 bases between. From germline, CDR1 is MNHEY and CDR2 SVGAGI.

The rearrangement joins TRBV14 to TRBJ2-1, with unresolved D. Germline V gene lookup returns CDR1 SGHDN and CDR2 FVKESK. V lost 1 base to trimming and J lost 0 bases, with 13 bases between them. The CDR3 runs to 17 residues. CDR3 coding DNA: TGTGCCAGCAGCCAAGTGCGGCTCATGAGCTCCTACAATGAGCAGTTCTTC. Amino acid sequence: CASSQVRLMSSYNEQFF.

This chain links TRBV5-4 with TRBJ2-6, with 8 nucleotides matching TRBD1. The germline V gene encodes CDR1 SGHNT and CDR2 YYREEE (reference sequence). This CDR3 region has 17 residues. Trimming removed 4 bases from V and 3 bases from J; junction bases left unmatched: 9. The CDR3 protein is CASSLQGVLYGANVLTF. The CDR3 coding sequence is TGTGCCAGCAGCCTACAGGGGGTCTTATATGGGGCCAACGTCCTGACTTTC.

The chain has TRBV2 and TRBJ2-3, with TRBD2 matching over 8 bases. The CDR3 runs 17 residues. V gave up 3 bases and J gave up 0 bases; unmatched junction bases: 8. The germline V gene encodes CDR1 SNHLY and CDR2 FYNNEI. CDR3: CASSEGIRGGSTDTQYF. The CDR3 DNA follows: TGTGCCAGCAGTGAGGGGATTCGGGGGGGTAGCACAGATACGCAGTATTTT.

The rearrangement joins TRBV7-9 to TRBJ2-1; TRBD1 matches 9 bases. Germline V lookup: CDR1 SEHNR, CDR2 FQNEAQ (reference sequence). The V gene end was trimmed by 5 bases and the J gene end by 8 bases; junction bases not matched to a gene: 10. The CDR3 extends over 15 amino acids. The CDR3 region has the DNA TGTGCCAGCAGCCCCGGACAGGGGATAGGAGATGAGCAGTTCTTC. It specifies CASSPGQGIGDEQFF.

CDR3 residues: CASSTKTGWSEAFF. In DNA, the CDR3 is TGTGCCAGTAGTACCAAGACAGGGTGGAGTGAAGCTTTCTTT. V gene TRBV19 combines with J gene TRBJ1-1, with 7 nucleotides matching TRBD1. V lost 4 bases to trimming and J lost 7 bases; unmatched junction nucleotides: 9. Germline lookup yields CDR1 LNHDA and CDR2 SQIVND (reference sequence). The CDR3 contains 14 residues.

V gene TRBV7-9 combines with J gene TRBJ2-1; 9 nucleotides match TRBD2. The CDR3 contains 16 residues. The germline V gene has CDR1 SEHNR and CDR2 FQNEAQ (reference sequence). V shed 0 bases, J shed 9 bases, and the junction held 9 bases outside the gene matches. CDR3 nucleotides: TGTGCCAGCAGCTTAGCGAAGGCGGGGGGGTATCTTGAGCAGTTCTTC. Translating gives CASSLAKAGGYLEQFF.